This TCR beta chain was retrieved from a study of naive and memory T cell subsets. CMV status came from CD4+ T cell IFNgamma after overnight CMV lysate stimulation of fresh PBMCs. CD4 T cells were positively selected, then CD8 T cells from the CD4-negative fraction. Four subsets defined by CD45RA and CD27 were sorted after CD3, CD4, CD8 and live/dead staining. A remark on this clonotype: What it binds is unknown.

The CDR3 runs to 13 residues. The V gene lost 3 bases and the J gene lost 1 base, with 7 bases spanning the gap. Germline assignment: CDR1 GTSNPN and CDR2 SVGIG (reference sequence). An equimolar mix of two oligonucleotides served as the beta constant-region primer for TRBC1 and TRBC2. Four rounds of PCR amplified the ligated cDNA using nested alpha and beta constant-region primers plus SP2. TCRdb re-derived calls from the UMI-ligation and nested PCR reads in MiXCR, one entry per CDR3 protein. The profile shows under 150,000 distinct CDR3 sequences, approximately 18% of them singletons. Study results and caveats: Diversity fell and Gini index rose from naive through CM, EM, EMRA. Possibly reflecting memory cells re-expressing CD45RA, a few larger clonotypes occurred in naive repertoires, especially CD8.

This receptor was obtained from a human donor in good health. The material sequenced was naive CD8+ T cells from blood. The chain is built from TRBV30 and TRBJ2-1; D unclear. CDR3 coding DNA: TGTGCCTGGAGAAGTTGGTCCTACAATGAGCAGTTCTTC. Amino acid sequence: CAWRSWSYNEQFF. Using reference TRBV30 and TRBJ2-1 for the parts outside the CDR3, the full variable domain is SQTIHQWPATLVQPVGSPLSLECTVEGTSNPNLYWYRQAAGRGLQLLFYSVGIGQISSEVPQNLSASRPQDRQFILSSKKLLLSDSGFYLCAWRSWSYNEQFFGPGTRLTVL.